This is a list of T cell receptor beta chains from one sample in a study of glioma-infiltrating T cells. TCRdb re-derived calls from the multiplex PCR reads in MiXCR, one entry per CDR3 protein. This table has approximately 400,000 distinct CDR3 sequences, roughly two fifths appearing once. Sequences were obtained from glioma tissue, nonneoplastic brain tissue, or PBMCs (not recorded which). These receptors were taken from a human donor with low-grade glioma or glioblastoma, undergoing nonglioma brain surgery, or in good health (not recorded which). The CDR3 runs from the conserved cysteine through the conserved F or W.

J	V	CDR3
TRBJ2-5	TRBV5-6	CASSLGQGGETQYF
TRBJ2-7	TRBV7-2	CASSLISIGGSYEQYF
TRBJ2-7	TRBV6-2/TRBV6-3	CASSYVDYEQYF
TRBJ2-7	TRBV4-1	CARSGPGRDFSYEQYF
TRBJ2-1	TRBV10-3	CAISESTSGMYNEQFF
TRBJ2-4	TRBV7-2	CASSLDLIPTAKNIQYF
TRBJ1-1	TRBV12-5	CASAPIGDTEAFF
TRBJ1-1	TRBV6-1	CASSPGWSTGAFF
TRBJ2-2	TRBV28	CASRTVAGAETGELFF
TRBJ2-7	TRBV7-2	CASSTRTSGIVYEQYF
TRBJ1-1	TRBV28	CASKGANTEAFF
TRBJ2-3	TRBV7-3	CASSPRDRTDTQYF
TRBJ1-5	TRBV4-1	CASSRDRNASQPQHF
TRBJ2-7	TRBV5-1	CARLTREYPYEQYF
TRBJ1-6	TRBV6-5	CASKRRQGATNSPLRF
TRBJ2-5	TRBV10-3	CAISAFGTSGIQETQYF
TRBJ2-7	TRBV29-1	CSVNSGRSYEQYF
TRBJ1-5	TRBV12-3/TRBV12-4	CASSVTVYSNQPQHF
TRBJ2-1	TRBV29-1	CSATRPEDYSEQFF
TRBJ2-3	TRBV6-1	CASSEATSPSTDTQYF
TRBJ1-3	TRBV4-3	CASSQLHWGPESSGNTIYF
TRBJ2-7	TRBV20-1	CSAGRQGGGEQYF
TRBJ1-3	TRBV25-1	CASSPPGSSSGNTIYF
TRBJ2-2	TRBV5-4	CASSSITDTGELFF
TRBJ2-7	TRBV12-3/TRBV12-4	CASSSRDRVKSYEQYF
TRBJ1-2	TRBV10-3	CAISFDRRGYTF
TRBJ1-1	TRBV28	CASSPGQGLMNTEAFF
TRBJ1-3	TRBV7-9	CASSRLQGNTIYF
TRBJ2-7	TRBV10-1	CSSRDYYEQYF
TRBJ1-5	TRBV6-1	CASSEWAGGDQPQHF
TRBJ2-1	TRBV7-9	CASSFGASQFF
TRBJ2-7	TRBV4-1	CASSQEVTSGQGSWSYEQYF
TRBJ2-1	TRBV27	CASSSPARDNEQFF
TRBJ2-2	TRBV4-1	CASSARQGYTGELFF
TRBJ2-7	TRBV4-3	CASSQDGAEMGYEQYF
TRBJ2-1	TRBV19	CASSIRLAGVHEQFF
TRBJ2-5	TRBV20-1	CSARHPQGWQETQYF
TRBJ1-1	TRBV20-1	CSARGGQGDTEAFF
TRBJ1-1	TRBV6-5	CASSYTRNTEAFF
TRBJ1-4	TRBV20-1	CSAAQGGRTDNEKLFF
TRBJ1-4	TRBV20-1	CSATVSQTQKLFF
TRBJ2-7	TRBV12-3/TRBV12-4	CASRRSGRGLTSYEQYF
TRBJ1-2	TRBV30	CAWSPDLRGYTF
TRBJ2-2	TRBV6-2/TRBV6-3	CASSYSRTSTNTGELFF
TRBJ2-1	TRBV19	CASSLRTGGSWDYNEQFF
TRBJ1-4	TRBV6-6	CASSFDRGREGEKLFF
TRBJ2-5	TRBV15	CATSRPGQGGLRETQYF
TRBJ2-2	TRBV3-1	CASSQDSRNGELFF
TRBJ2-3	TRBV28	CASSLSSGFGGDTQYF
TRBJ2-7	TRBV7-6	CASSFHGYYEQYF